One and the same sample provided the 14 T cell receptor beta chains below, sequenced in a study of neurological immune-mediated disorders. One entry per CDR3 protein, called by TCRdb with MiXCR from the 5' RACE reads. The sample includes fewer than 80,000 distinct CDR3 sequences, around 5.2% of them seen just once. The specimen sequenced was PBMCs. The origin of the receptors is a woman between 50 and 59 years old with multiple sclerosis.

Here the CDR3 reads CASSLDRGTGYEQYF. The CDR3 DNA reads TGTGCCAGCAGCTTGGATAGGGGGACGGGTTACGAGCAGTACTTC. The V and J genes are TRBV7-6 and TRBJ2-7; D perhaps matches TRBD1 (6 bases). CDR3 size: 15 residues. Trimming pared 3 bases from V and 4 bases from J, leaving 16 bases between. The germline gives CDR1 SGHVS, CDR2 FNYEAQ.

Many counts were recorded for this clonotype. The CDR3 bases are TGCAGTGCTAGAGATGATAACTATGGCTACACCTTC. This sequence encodes CSARDDNYGYTF. The J gene is TRBJ1-2, the V gene TRBV20-1; D gene uncertain. Germline V gene data show CDR1 as DFQATT and CDR2 as SNEGSKA (reference sequence). The ends were cut back, 0 bases at V and 1 base at J, with 3 bases in the middle. This CDR3 region has 12 residues.

This clonotype was detected ten times or more. The chain recombines TRBV7-9 with TRBJ1-2, with 8 bases that match TRBD1. V dropped 2 bases and J dropped 8; count of bases not matched to a gene: 13. This CDR3 region has 16 residues. The germline V gene has CDR1 SEHNR and CDR2 FQNEAQ (reference sequence). The CDR3 here is CASSLRPMTGEGGYTF. The CDR3 region has the DNA TGTGCCAGCAGCTTAAGGCCGATGACAGGGGAAGGAGGCTACACCTTC.

This clonotype was picked up many times. The V and J genes are TRBV12-3 or TRBV12-4 and TRBJ1-2; 8 bases align to TRBD1. The CDR3 consists of 13 residues. The V and J ends lost 2 bases and 7 bases, in that order; junction bases with no gene match: 3. Here the CDR3 DNA reads TGTGCCAGCAGTTTAAGCAGGGGGCTTGGCTACACCTTC. It yields the protein CASSLSRGLGYTF.

This clonotype showed up many times. J is TRBJ2-5 and V is TRBV5-4; D ambiguous. The CDR3 has 12 amino acids. The V gene lost 4 bases and the J gene lost 1 base, with 5 bases spanning the gap. Germline CDR1 reads SGHNT; CDR2 reads YYREEE (reference sequence). CDR3 DNA: TGTGCCAGCAGCATGGGCCAAGAGACCCAGTACTTC. It is translated as CASSMGQETQYF.

This clonotype has at least ten counts. The chain links TRBV12-3 or TRBV12-4 to TRBJ2-1; D is unclear. The CDR3 consists of 14 residues. With 5 bases removed from V and 7 bases from J, the gap between germline ends came to 15 bases. CDR3 nucleotide sequence: TGTGCCAGCAGTCCTGCGCGGCCGGAGAATGAGCAGTTCTTC. This codes for CASSPARPENEQFF.

This clonotype showed up many times. This chain joins TRBV20-1 and TRBJ2-7, with TRBD1 matching 7 bases. This CDR3 spans 12 amino acids. Trimming cost V 7 bases and J 3 bases; bases outside gene matches: 6. Germline assignment: CDR1 DFQATT and CDR2 SNEGSKA (reference sequence). CDR3 loop: CSVWDSIYEQYF. The CDR3 DNA reads TGCAGTGTTTGGGACAGTATCTACGAGCAGTACTTC.

In its sample, this clonotype was seen many times. This chain links TRBV4-1 with TRBJ1-5; D is undetermined. The V end lost 3 bases, the J end lost 3 bases, and 9 bases lay between the germline ends. This CDR3 has 14 residues. Germline CDR1 and CDR2: MGHRA and YSYEKL. In nucleotides, the CDR3 is TGCGCCAGCAGCCATTGGCCGATCAATCAGCCCCAGCATTTT. It is translated as CASSHWPINQPQHF.

This clonotype occurred many times. V is TRBV7-8 and J is TRBJ1-1; D is unresolved. The germline V gene encodes CDR1 SGHVS and CDR2 FQNEAQ. The CDR3 contains 12 residues. Trimming stripped 6 bases from V and 1 base from J, with 6 bases between. Written as DNA, the CDR3 is TGTGCCAGCAGGGCCTCGAACACTGAAGCTTTCTTT. This encodes CASRASNTEAFF.

This clonotype was counted only a few times. At one end the junction does not follow the germline gene, possibly because of a read error. CDR3 sequence reads: CASRSGTASNQPQNF. The DNA for the CDR3 is TGTGCCAGCAGGTCCGGGACTGCGAGCAATCAGCCCCAGAATTTT. This chain connects TRBV12-3 or TRBV12-4 to TRBJ1-5, with D possibly TRBD1 on 5 matching bases. The CDR3 has 15 residues.

Ten or more counts support this clonotype. The genes are TRBV10-2 and TRBJ2-7, with a weak D call TRBD2 (5 bases). Germline-derived CDR1 and CDR2 are WSHSY and SAAADI. The CDR3 loop spans 14 amino acids. V dropped 5 bases and J dropped 6 bases, with 17 bases sitting between them. The CDR3: CASSQVIVGGEQYV. The CDR3 nucleotides are TGCGCCAGCAGTCAAGTTATAGTAGGAGGCGAGCAGTACGTC.

This clonotype was counted many times. The J gene is TRBJ2-3, the V gene TRBV12-3 or TRBV12-4, with 7 bases that match TRBD2. The length of the CDR3 is 15 residues. The V segment lost 7 bases and the J segment 2 bases; nucleotides outside the gene matches: 9. The CDR3 reads CASKSRDYHTDTQYF. In DNA form, the CDR3 reads TGTGCCAGCAAATCACGGGACTATCACACAGATACGCAGTATTTT.

This clonotype was observed at least ten times. V usage is TRBV5-1 and J usage is TRBJ2-3, with a possible D match to TRBD2 (5 bases). The CDR3 length is 13 residues. Germline V gene sequence: CDR1 SGHRS, CDR2 YFSETQ. Trimming shortened V by 6 bases and J by 7 bases, and 15 bases separated the two germline ends. CDR3 sequence: CASNPGVENTQYF. The CDR3 region has the DNA TGCGCCAGCAACCCCGGGGTAGAGAATACGCAGTATTTT. Full variable domain (missing parts from reference TRBV5-1 and TRBJ2-3): KAGVTQTPRYLIKTRGQQVTLSCSPISGHRSVSWYQQTPGQGLQFLFEYFSETQRNKGNFPGRFSGRQFSNSRSEMNVSTLELGDSALYLCASNPGVENTQYFGPGTRLTVL.

This rearrangement joins TRBV7-3 to TRBJ1-1, with 8 bases lining up with TRBD1. CDR1 and CDR2 from the germline V gene are SGHTA and FQGTGA. The length of the CDR3 is 15 residues. V was clipped by 5 bases and J by 3 bases; unmatched bases: 8. For the CDR3, the DNA is TGTGCCAGCAGCAATCAGGGGGCGGGTTACACTGAAGCTTTCTTT. Protein product: CASSNQGAGYTEAFF.